This T cell receptor (beta chain) was sequenced for a study of blood T cell repertoires in COVID-19. Study-wide context: COVID-19 samples, acute and convalescent, were from the United States, Italy and Spain.

Repertoires were generated with immunoSEQ multiplex PCR, while TCRdb's copy carries only in-frame clones and drops some. The sample has about 180,000 clones, about 90% seen once. This CDR3 has 15 residues. Trimming shortened V by 5 bases and J by 0 bases, and 14 bases separated the two germline ends. Germline loops: CDR1 SGDLS, CDR2 YYNGEE. Participant age was about 18 to 89 years, and participants resided in about two dozen US areas. The gene calls are TRBV9 and TRBJ1-1; no definite D call. This clonotype was obtained from a woman aged 18 to 35 who had recovered from COVID-19. Sequenced: PBMCs or T cells enriched from blood (not recorded which). As DNA, the CDR3 is TGTGCCAGCAGAGTCACCCCGGGGATGAACACTGAAGCTTTCTTT. Translation: CASRVTPGMNTEAFF.